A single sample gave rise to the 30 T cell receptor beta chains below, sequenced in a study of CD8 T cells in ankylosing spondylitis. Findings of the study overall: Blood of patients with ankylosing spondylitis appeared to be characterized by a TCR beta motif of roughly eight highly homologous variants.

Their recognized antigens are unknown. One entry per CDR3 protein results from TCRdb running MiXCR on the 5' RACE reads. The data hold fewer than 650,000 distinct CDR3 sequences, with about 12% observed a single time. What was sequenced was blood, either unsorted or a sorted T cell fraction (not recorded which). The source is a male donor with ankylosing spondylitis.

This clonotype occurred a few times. The CDR3 coding sequence is TGTGCCAGCAGCTACAGTGCAGGTGGAAACACCATATATTTT. Translation: CASSYSAGGNTIYF. The gene calls are TRBV12-3 or TRBV12-4 and TRBJ1-3; D remains ambiguous. The V and J ends lost 6 bases and 3 bases respectively, with 12 bases between them. There are 14 residues in the CDR3.

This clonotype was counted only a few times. The CDR3 DNA reads as TGCAGTGCTAGTGACAGCCATAATCAGCCCCAGCATTTT. This codes for CSASDSHNQPQHF. The chain combines TRBV20-1 with TRBJ1-5, with D tentatively TRBD1 (5 bases). V was clipped by 3 bases and J by 4 bases, with 10 bases between them. CDR1 DFQATT and CDR2 SNEGSKA come from the germline V gene (reference sequence). The CDR3 is 13 residues long.

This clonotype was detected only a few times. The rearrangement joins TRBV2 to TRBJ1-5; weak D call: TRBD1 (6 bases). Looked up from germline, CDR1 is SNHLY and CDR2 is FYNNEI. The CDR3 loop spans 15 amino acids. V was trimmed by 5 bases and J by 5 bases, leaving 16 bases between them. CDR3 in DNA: TGTGCCAGCAGTCCTACGGACAGAATCCATCAGCCCCAGCATTTT. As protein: CASSPTDRIHQPQHF.

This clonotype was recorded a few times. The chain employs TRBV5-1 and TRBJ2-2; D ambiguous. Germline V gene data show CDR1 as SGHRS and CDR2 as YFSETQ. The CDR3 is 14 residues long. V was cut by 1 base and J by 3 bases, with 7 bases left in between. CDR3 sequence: CASSLNTYTGELFF. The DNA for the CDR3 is TGCGCCAGCAGCTTGAACACCTACACCGGGGAGCTGTTTTTT.

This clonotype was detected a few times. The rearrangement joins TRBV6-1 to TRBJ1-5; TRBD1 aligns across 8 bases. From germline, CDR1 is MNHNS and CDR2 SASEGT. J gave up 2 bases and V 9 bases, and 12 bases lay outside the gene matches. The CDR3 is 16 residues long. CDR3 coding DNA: TGTGCCAGATTCATGGCGGACAGGGAAGGCAATCAGCCCCAGCATTTT. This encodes CARFMADREGNQPQHF.

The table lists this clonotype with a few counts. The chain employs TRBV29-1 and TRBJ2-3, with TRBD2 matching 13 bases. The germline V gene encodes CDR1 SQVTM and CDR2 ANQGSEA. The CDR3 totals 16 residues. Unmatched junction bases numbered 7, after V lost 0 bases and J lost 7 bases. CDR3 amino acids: CSVEDLGGLAGNTQYF. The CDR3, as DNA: TGCAGCGTTGAAGACCTAGGGGGACTAGCGGGAAATACGCAGTATTTT.

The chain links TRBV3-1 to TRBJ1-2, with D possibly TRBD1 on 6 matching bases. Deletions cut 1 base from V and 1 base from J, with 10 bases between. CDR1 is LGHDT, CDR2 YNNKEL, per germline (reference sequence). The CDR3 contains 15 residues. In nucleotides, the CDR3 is TGTGCCAGCAGCCAAGGGGGGCAACTTAACTATGGCTACACCTTC. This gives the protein CASSQGGQLNYGYTF.

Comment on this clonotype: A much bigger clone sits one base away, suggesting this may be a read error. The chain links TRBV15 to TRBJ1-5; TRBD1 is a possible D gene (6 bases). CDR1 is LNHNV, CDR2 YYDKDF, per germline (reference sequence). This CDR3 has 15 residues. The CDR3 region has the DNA TGTGCCACCAGCACCCAGGACAGCTTCAATCAGCCCCAGAATTTT. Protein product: CATSTQDSFNQPQNF.

The CDR3 DNA reads as TGCAGCCAAGGACAGGGAAGCACAGATACGCAGTATTTT. Amino acid sequence: CSQGQGSTDTQYF. This chain connects TRBV29-1 to TRBJ2-3; 8 bases align to TRBD1. The CDR3 length is 13 residues. Trimming cost V 8 bases and J 0 bases; bases outside gene matches: 4. CDR1 and CDR2 from the germline V gene are SQVTM and ANQGSEA.

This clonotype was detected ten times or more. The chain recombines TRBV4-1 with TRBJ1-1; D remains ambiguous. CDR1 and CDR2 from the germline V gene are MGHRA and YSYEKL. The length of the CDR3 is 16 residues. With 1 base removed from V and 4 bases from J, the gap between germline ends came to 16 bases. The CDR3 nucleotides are TGCGCCAGCAGCCAAGTTTTTTTTGCGGAGGGCACTGAAGCTTTCTTT. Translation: CASSQVFFAEGTEAFF.

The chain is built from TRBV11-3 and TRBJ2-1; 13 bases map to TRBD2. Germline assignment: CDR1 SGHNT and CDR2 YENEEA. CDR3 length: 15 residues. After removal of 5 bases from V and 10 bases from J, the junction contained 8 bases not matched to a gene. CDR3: CASSLPGLAGLEQFF. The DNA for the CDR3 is TGTGCCAGCAGCCTCCCGGGACTAGCGGGGTTAGAGCAGTTCTTC.

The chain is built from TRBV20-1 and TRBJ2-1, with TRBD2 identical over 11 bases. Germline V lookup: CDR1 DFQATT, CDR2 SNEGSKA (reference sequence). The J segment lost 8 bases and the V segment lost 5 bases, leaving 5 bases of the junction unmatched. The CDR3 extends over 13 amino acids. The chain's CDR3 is CSAPTSGTDEQFF. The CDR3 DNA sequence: TGCAGTGCTCCGACTAGCGGGACTGATGAGCAGTTCTTC.

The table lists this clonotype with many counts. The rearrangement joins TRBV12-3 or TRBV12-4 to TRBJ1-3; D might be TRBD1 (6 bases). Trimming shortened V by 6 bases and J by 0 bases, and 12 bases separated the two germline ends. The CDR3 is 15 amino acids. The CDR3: CASRTTGSSGNTIYF. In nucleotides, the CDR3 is TGTGCCAGCAGAACCACAGGGAGCTCTGGAAACACCATATATTTT.

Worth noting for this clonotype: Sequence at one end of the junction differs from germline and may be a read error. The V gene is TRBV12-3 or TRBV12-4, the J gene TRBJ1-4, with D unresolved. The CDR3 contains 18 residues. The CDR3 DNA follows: TGTGCCTGCAGTTTCCGAGCAGCCGGATTTGCAACTAATGAAAAACTGTTTTTT. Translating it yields CACSFRAAGFATNEKLFF.

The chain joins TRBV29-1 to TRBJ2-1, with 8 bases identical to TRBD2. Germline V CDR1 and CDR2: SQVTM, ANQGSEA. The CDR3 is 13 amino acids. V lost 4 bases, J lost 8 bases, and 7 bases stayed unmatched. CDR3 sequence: CSVGWREVDEQFF. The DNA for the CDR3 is TGCAGCGTTGGTTGGCGGGAGGTCGATGAGCAGTTCTTC.

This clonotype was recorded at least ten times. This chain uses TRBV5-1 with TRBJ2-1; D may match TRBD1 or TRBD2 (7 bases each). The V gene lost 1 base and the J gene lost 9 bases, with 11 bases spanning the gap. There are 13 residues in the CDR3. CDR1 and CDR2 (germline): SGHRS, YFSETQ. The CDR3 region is CASSLTGEGEQFF. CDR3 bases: TGCGCCAGCAGCTTGACAGGGGAGGGTGAGCAGTTCTTC.

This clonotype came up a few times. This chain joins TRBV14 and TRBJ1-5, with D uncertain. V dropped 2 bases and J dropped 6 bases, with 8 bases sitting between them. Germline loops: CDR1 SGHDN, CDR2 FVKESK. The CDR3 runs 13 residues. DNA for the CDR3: TGTGCCAGCAGCCAAACAACGAGTCAGCCCCAGCATTTT. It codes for CASSQTTSQPQHF.

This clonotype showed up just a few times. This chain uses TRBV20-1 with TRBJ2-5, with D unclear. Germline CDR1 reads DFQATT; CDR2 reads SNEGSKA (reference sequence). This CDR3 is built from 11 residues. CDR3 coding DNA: TGCAGCCTACGGGCTAGAGAGACCCAGTACTTC. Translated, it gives CSLRARETQYF.

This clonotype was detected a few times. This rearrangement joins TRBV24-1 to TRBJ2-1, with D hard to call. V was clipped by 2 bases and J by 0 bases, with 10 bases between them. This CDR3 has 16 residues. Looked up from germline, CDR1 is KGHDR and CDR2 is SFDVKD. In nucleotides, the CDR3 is TGTGCCACCAGTGATTCCCTCGGCAGCTCCTACAATGAGCAGTTCTTC. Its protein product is CATSDSLGSSYNEQFF.

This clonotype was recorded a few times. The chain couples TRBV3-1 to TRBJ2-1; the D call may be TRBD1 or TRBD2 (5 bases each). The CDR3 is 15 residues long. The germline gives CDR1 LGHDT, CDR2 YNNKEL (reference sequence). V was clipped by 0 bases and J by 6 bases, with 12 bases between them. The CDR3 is CASSQDARGVNEQFF. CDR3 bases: TGTGCCAGCAGCCAAGATGCCCGGGGCGTCAATGAGCAGTTCTTC.

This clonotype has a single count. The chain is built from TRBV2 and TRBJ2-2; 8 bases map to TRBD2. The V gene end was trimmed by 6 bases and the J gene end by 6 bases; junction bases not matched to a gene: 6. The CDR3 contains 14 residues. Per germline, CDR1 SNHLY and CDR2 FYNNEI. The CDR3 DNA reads TGTGCCAGCAGGAGCCGGGGGGGTCCCGGGGAGCTGTTTTTT. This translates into CASRSRGGPGELFF. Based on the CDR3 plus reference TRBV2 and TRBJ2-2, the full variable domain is EPEVTQTPSHQVTQMGQEVILRCVPISNHLYFYWYRQILGQKVEFLVSFYNNEISEKSEIFDDQFSVERPDGSNFTLKIRSTKLEDSAMYFCASRSRGGPGELFFGEGSRLTVL.

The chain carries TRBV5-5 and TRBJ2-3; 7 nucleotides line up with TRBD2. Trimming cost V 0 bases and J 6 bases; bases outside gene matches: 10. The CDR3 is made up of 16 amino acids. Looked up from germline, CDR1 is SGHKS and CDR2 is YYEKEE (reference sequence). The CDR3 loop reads CASSLGAPGTTDTQYF. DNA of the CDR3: TGTGCCAGCAGCTTGGGGGCTCCTGGGACTACCGATACGCAGTATTTT.

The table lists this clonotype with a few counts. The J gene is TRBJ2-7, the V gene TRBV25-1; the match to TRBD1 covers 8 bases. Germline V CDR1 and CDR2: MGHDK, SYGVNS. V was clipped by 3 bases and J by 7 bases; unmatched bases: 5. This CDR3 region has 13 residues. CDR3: CASSDWDRREQYF. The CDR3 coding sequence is TGTGCCAGCAGTGACTGGGACAGGAGAGAGCAGTACTTC.

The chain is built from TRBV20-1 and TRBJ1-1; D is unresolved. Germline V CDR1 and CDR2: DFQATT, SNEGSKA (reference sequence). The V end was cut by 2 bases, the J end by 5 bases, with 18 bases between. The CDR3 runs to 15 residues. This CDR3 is CSARLSRDFGTEAFF. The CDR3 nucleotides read TGCAGTGCTAGACTTAGTAGAGACTTCGGTACTGAAGCTTTCTTT.

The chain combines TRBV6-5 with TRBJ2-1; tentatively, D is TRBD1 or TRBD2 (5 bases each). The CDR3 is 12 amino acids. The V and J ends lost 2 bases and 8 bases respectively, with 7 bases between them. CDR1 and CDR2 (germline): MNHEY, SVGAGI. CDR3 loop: CASSYGGDEQFF. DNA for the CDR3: TGTGCCAGCAGTTACGGGGGTGATGAGCAGTTCTTC.

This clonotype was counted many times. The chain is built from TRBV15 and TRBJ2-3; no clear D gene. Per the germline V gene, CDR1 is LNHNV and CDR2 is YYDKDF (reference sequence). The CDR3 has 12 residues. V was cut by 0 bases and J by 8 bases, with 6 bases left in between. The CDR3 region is CATSRDGGTQYF. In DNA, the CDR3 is TGTGCCACCAGCAGAGATGGTGGTACGCAGTATTTT.

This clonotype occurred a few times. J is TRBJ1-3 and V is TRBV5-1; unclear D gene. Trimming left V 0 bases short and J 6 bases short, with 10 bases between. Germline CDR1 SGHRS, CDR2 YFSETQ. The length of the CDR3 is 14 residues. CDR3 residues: CASSLAGFENTIYF. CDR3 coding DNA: TGCGCCAGCAGCTTGGCTGGGTTTGAAAACACCATATATTTT.

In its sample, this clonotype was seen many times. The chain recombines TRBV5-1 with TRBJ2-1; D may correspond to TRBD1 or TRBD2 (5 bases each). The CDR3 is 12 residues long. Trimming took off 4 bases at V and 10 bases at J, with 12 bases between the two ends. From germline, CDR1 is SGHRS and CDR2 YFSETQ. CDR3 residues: CASSLPGTEQFF. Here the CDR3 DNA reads TGCGCCAGCAGCCTACCAGGGACCGAGCAGTTCTTC.

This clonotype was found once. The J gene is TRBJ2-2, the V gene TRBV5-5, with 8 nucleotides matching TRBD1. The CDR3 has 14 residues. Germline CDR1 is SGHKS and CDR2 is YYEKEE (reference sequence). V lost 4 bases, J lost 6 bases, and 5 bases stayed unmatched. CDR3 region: CASSALTGAGELFF. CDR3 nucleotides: TGTGCCAGCAGCGCACTGACAGGGGCCGGGGAGCTGTTTTTT.

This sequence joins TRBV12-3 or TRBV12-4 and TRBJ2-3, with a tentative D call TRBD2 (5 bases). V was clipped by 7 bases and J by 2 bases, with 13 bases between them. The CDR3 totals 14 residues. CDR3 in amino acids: CASKIQRNTDTQYF. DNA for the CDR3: TGTGCCAGCAAAATTCAGCGGAACACAGATACGCAGTATTTT.